In this sample, the clone carrying this T cell receptor (beta chain) turned up many times. A library made for alpha chains picked up this beta chain off target, so its size means little. Time point described: sample taken at primary tumor resection. Sequencing covered unsorted whole RNA taken from tumor, nontumor lung or frozen PBMC. The sample originates from a study of spatial heterogeneity in lung cancer. Study overall: In the raw reads, each unique TCR and UMI combination was present more than ten times on average.

CDR1 SGHRS and CDR2 YFSETQ come from the germline V gene. This CDR3 contains 14 residues. V was pared by 0 bases and J by 1 base, with 7 bases between. Every molecule of TCR cDNA had its own unique molecular identifier. From the 5' RACE reads, TCRdb called clonotypes with MiXCR, one entry per CDR3 protein. The sample records 7,600 or so distinct CDR3 sequences, about 7.7% being singletons. The specimen was PBMCs, collected at surgery. The gene calls are TRBV5-1 and TRBJ1-1; D remains unclear. This clonotype was obtained from a male donor with early-stage non-small cell lung cancer. As DNA, the CDR3 is TGCGCCAGCAGCTTGGCCCCGCAGAACACTGAAGCTTTCTTT. This codes for CASSLAPQNTEAFF.